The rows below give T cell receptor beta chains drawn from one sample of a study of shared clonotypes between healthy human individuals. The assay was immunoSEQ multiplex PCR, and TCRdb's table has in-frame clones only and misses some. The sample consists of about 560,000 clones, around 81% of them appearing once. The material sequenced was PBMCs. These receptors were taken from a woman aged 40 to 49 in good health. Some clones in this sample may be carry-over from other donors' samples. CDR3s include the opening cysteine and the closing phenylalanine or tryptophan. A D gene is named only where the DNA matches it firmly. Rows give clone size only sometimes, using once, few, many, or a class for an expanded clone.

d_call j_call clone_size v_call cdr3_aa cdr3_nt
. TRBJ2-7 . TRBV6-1 CASLRDSYEQYF TGTGCCAGCCTCAGGGATTCCTACGAGCAGTACTTC
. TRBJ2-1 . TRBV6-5 CASSYTVQNNNEQFF TGTGCCAGCAGTTACACGGTACAGAACAACAATGAGCAGTTCTTC
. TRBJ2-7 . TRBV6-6 CASSTSGYEQYF TGTGCCAGCAGTACGTCCGGCTACGAGCAGTACTTC
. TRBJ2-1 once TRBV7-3 CASSPRPQLDEQFF TGTGCCAGCAGCCCCCGACCGCAGCTCGATGAGCAGTTCTTC
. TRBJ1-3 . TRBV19 CASSILHISGNTIYF TGTGCCAGTAGTATCCTTCACATCTCTGGAAACACCATATATTTT
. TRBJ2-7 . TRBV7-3 CASSTDKTYEQYF TGTGCCAGCAGCACGGACAAAACCTACGAGCAGTACTTC
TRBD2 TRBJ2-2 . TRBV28 CASSSRGTSGTGELFF TGTGCCAGCAGTTCAAGAGGTACTAGCGGCACCGGGGAGCTGTTTTTT
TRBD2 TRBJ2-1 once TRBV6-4 CASRALAGGEQFF TGTGCCAGCAGAGCACTAGCGGGAGGAGAGCAGTTCTTC
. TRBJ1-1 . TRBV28 CASIHSVNTEAFF TGTGCCAGCATTCACTCAGTGAACACTGAAGCTTTCTTT
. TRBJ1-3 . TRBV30 CAWSLLGGAGNTIYF TGTGCCTGGAGTCTTTTGGGGGGCGCTGGAAACACCATATATTTT
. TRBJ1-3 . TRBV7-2 CASSMTRGSGNTIYF TGTGCCAGCAGCATGACGAGGGGATCTGGAAACACCATATATTTT
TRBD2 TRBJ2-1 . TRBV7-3 CASSHTSGRANEQFF TGTGCCAGCAGCCATACTAGCGGGAGGGCCAATGAGCAGTTCTTC
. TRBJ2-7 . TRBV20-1 CSARLHEQYF TGCAGTGCTAGGTTGCACGAGCAGTACTTC
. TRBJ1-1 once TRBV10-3 CAISEIGGTEAFF TGTGCCATCAGTGAGATTGGGGGCACTGAAGCTTTCTTT
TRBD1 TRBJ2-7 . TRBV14 CASRKTGVPYEQYF TGTGCCAGTAGAAAGACAGGGGTCCCCTACGAGCAGTACTTC
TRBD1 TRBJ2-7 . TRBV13 CASTNAGTGISYEQYF TGTGCCAGCACCAACGCCGGGACAGGTATCTCCTACGAGCAGTACTTC
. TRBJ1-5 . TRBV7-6 CASSLNTNQPQHF TGTGCCAGCAGCTTAAACACGAATCAGCCCCAGCATTTT
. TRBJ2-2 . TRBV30 CAWSVSRPSDAGELFF TGTGCCTGGAGTGTCTCCCGTCCTAGCGACGCCGGGGAGCTGTTTTTT
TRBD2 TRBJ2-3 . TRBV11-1 CASSLALGAGGPTDTQYF TGTGCCAGCAGCTTAGCGCTGGGAGCGGGAGGGCCAACAGATACGCAGTATTTT
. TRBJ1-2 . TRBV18 CASSPTSQGNYGYTF TGTGCCAGCTCACCCACCTCGCAGGGTAACTATGGCTACACCTTC
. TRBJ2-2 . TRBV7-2 CASRAVGTGELFF TGTGCCAGCAGGGCGGTAGGCACCGGGGAGCTGTTTTTT
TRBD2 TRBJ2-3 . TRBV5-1 CASSVARGNTDTQYF TGCGCCAGCAGCGTAGCGCGGGGGAACACAGATACGCAGTATTTT
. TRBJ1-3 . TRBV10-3 CAMADATGNTIYF TGTGCCATGGCGGACGCCACGGGAAACACCATATATTTT
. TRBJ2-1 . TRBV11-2 CASSLLLASNEQFF TGTGCCAGCAGCTTATTACTAGCTTCGAATGAGCAGTTCTTC
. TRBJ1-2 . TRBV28 CAIPPGPSYGYTF TGTGCCATCCCTCCGGGGCCTAGCTATGGCTACACCTTC
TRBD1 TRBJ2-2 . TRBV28 CASRWTGIGELFF TGTGCCAGCAGATGGACAGGGATCGGGGAGCTGTTTTTT